The 3 T cell receptor beta chains below all came from one sample that was sequenced in a study of T cell repertoires in cytomegalovirus infection. MiXCR, applied by TCRdb to the reads, yields one record per CDR3 protein. Of 150,000 to 200,000 distinct CDR3 sequences listed, roughly 27% are singletons. The material sequenced was PBMCs. These receptors came from a human donor in good health (CMV status not recorded). Some clones in this sample may be carry-over from other donors' samples.

J is TRBJ2-3 and V is TRBV5-4; either TRBD1 or TRBD2 may supply D (5 bases each). Between the trimmed V and J ends, which lost 0 bases and 6 bases, there was a span of 14 bases. The germline gives CDR1 SGHNT, CDR2 YYREEE (reference sequence). This CDR3 region has 15 residues. CDR3 nucleotide sequence: TGTGCCAGCAGCTTGGCTGGGACGCCCCTTGATACGCAGTATTTT. Its protein product is CASSLAGTPLDTQYF.

The V gene is TRBV10-1, the J gene TRBJ2-1; either TRBD1 or TRBD2 may fit D (5 bases each). This CDR3 has 14 amino acids. Germline CDR1 is WNHNN and CDR2 is SYGVQD (reference sequence). V lost 8 bases and J 0 bases, leaving 11 bases between the germline ends. The DNA for the CDR3 is TGCGCCAGCGATGGGGGTGCCTCCTACAATGAGCAGTTCTTC. This gives the protein CASDGGASYNEQFF.

This clonotype showed up just a few times. The chain combines TRBV20-1 with TRBJ2-1, with TRBD2 identical over 14 bases. Per the germline V gene, CDR1 is DFQATT and CDR2 is SNEGSKA (reference sequence). This CDR3 has 17 residues. The V and J ends lost 6 bases and 6 bases, in that order; junction bases with no gene match: 13. This chain's CDR3 is CSAPTSGGANFGNEQFF. CDR3 DNA sequence: TGCAGTGCGCCGACTAGCGGGGGGGCTAATTTCGGCAATGAGCAGTTCTTC.